Listed here are 19 T cell receptor beta chains from one sample, sequenced in a study of T cell clonality in common variable immunodeficiency. Data came from immunoSEQ multiplex PCR; TCRdb stores just in-frame clones and leaves some out. There are fewer than 55,000 clones in the sample, none observed a single time. Sequencing was done on a sample of peripheral blood mononuclear cells. The receptors here all came from a person aged 18 to 70 in good health.

Many counts were recorded for this clone. The read comes to an end 3 residues before the CDR3 does, leaving the germline J gene to fill in the end. The gene calls are TRBV30 and TRBJ2-1; TRBD2 agrees at 15 bases. Germline V lookup: CDR1 GTSNPN, CDR2 SVGIG (reference sequence). The CDR3 extends over 16 amino acids. V lost 0 bases and J lost 6; bases outside the gene matches: 3. CDR3 sequence reads: CAWSVGLAGGANEQFF. CDR3 DNA, as far as it was read: TGTGCCTGGAGTGTGGGACTAGCGGGAGGTGCCAATGAG.

In its sample, this clone was seen many times. From the germline J gene comes the end of the CDR3, since the read stops 3 residues before it. The chain couples TRBV5-6 to TRBJ2-7; no reliable D call. Germline V gene data show CDR1 as SGHDT and CDR2 as YYEEEE. This CDR3 has 11 amino acids. V lost 5 bases, J lost 2 bases, and 5 bases lay in between. CDR3 bases read: TGTGCCAGCAGTGCGACCTACGAG. This codes for CASSATYE. The whole CDR3 reads CASSATYEQYF.

Ten or more counts support this clone. Sequencing ends 3 residues short of the CDR3 end; the germline J gene provides the rest. The chain carries TRBV11-2 and TRBJ1-2; D unresolved. The CDR3 loop spans 13 amino acids. Germline V gene sequence: CDR1 SGHAT, CDR2 FQNNGV. Trimming removed 3 bases from V and 5 bases from J, with 10 bases in between. Partial CDR3 DNA: TGTGCCAGCAGCTTGTATTCCCTTTATGGC. Its translation is CASSLYSLYG. The whole CDR3 sequence reads CASSLYSLYGYTF.

Many counts were recorded for this clone. The read ends 3 residues before the CDR3 terminus; that terminus is restored from the germline J gene. V is TRBV5-4 and J is TRBJ2-5, with 8 positions matching TRBD1. Germline CDR1 and CDR2: SGHNT and YYREEE (reference sequence). The ends lost 7 bases at V and 2 bases at J; junction bases unmatched: 10. This CDR3 spans 15 amino acids. This CDR3 is CASGRQGTLQETQYF. CDR3 DNA, as far as it was read: TGTGCCAGCGGAAGACAGGGGACCCTACAAGAGACC.

This clone was counted only a few times. The read is 3 residues too short to cover the CDR3 end, so that end is filled in from the germline J gene. The chain is built from TRBV6-2 or TRBV6-3 and TRBJ2-1, with D possibly TRBD1 on 6 matching bases. The V and J ends lost 5 bases and 2 bases respectively, with 16 bases between them. CDR3 size: 16 residues. Germline V gives CDR1 MNHEY, CDR2 SVGEGT. The DNA read from the CDR3 is TGTGCCAGCAGTCCGCCACAGGGAAAACCCTACAATGAG. Amino acid sequence: CASSPPQGKPYNE. The CDR3, in full, reads CASSPPQGKPYNEQFF.

The table lists this clone with many counts. The read ends 3 residues before the CDR3 terminus; that terminus is restored from the germline J gene. The chain couples TRBV5-1 to TRBJ2-7, with D possibly matching TRBD1 (5 bases). CDR3 size: 15 residues. Germline assignment: CDR1 SGHRS and CDR2 YFSETQ. V lost 0 bases and J lost 5, with 15 bases in between. CDR3 bases read: TGCGCCAGCAGCTTGGATGGGCAGGGCGAACACGAG. This encodes CASSLDGQGEHE. The CDR3 in full is CASSLDGQGEHEQYF.

This clone has at least ten counts. The read is 3 residues too short to cover the CDR3 end, so that end is filled in from the germline J gene. This sequence joins TRBV18 and TRBJ1-1, with 8 bases that match TRBD1. The CDR3 runs to 13 residues. Germline trimming cut 2 bases from V and 6 bases from J; bases unmatched to any gene: 2. Germline-derived CDR1 and CDR2 are KGHSH and LQKENI. CDR3 sequence reads: CASSPNRGAEAFF. The DNA read from the CDR3 is TGTGCCAGCTCACCAAACAGGGGGGCTGAA. The whole variable domain, remainder taken from reference TRBV18 and TRBJ1-1, is NAGVMQNPRHLVRRRGQEARLRCSPMKGHSHVYWYRQLPEEGLKFMVYLQKENIIDESGMPKERFSAEFPKEGPSILRIQQVVRGDSAAYFCASSPNRGAEAFFGQGTRLTVV.

To note about this clone: The sequence runs out 3 residues before the end of the CDR3; the remainder is reconstructed from the germline J gene. V is TRBV19 and J is TRBJ1-2; a possible D gene is TRBD1 (6 bases). The CDR3 runs 15 residues. CDR1 and CDR2 from the germline V gene are LNHDA and SQIVND (reference sequence). The CDR3 bases that were read are TGTGCCAGTAGCCAGCGGGGGGGCGCCTACAATGAC. Residues: CASSQRGGAYND. From start to end, the CDR3 is CASSQRGGAYNDYTF.

In its sample, this clone was seen many times. The CDR3 loop is CASSPWTGNEKLFF. The covered CDR3 bases are TGTGCCAGCAGCCCCTGGACAGGGAATGAAAAA. The chain links TRBV11-2 to TRBJ1-4; 8 bases agree with TRBD1. Sequencing ends 3 residues short of the CDR3 end; the germline J gene provides the rest. Germline loops: CDR1 SGHAT, CDR2 FQNNGV. With 5 bases clipped from V and 5 bases from J, the junction kept 4 bases outside the gene matches. The CDR3 loop spans 14 amino acids.

This clone was observed at least ten times. The CDR3 is cut off 3 residues early in the read; its end comes from the germline J gene. This sequence joins TRBV5-1 and TRBJ2-5; 9 bases fit TRBD2. This CDR3 spans 16 amino acids. CDR1 is SGHRS, CDR2 YFSETQ, per germline. J gave up 2 bases and V 1 base, and 6 bases lay outside the gene matches. CDR3 DNA, as far as it was read: TGCGCCAGCAGCTTGTTTTCCAGCGGGGGGCAAGAGACC. The encoded protein is CASSLFSSGGQET. The complete CDR3 sequence is CASSLFSSGGQETQYF.

This clone showed up many times. From the germline J gene comes the end of the CDR3, since the read stops 3 residues before it. The chain links TRBV19 to TRBJ1-1; the D gene is possibly TRBD1 (6 bases). The CDR3 spans 13 residues. The V gene's germline CDR1 is LNHDA and CDR2 SQIVND (reference sequence). V lost 2 bases to trimming and J lost 3 bases, with 7 bases between them. The part of the CDR3 DNA that was read is TGTGCCAGTAGTATAAAGGGGGACACTGAA. Translated, it gives CASSIKGDTE. The full CDR3 sequence reads CASSIKGDTEAFF.

This clone rates as medium-sized. The CDR3 end falls 3 residues outside the read, so it is completed with the germline J gene. The J gene is TRBJ1-1, the V gene TRBV20-1; 7 bases match TRBD1. The CDR3 is 12 residues long. Unmatched junction bases numbered 3, after V lost 5 bases and J lost 3 bases. CDR1 and CDR2 (germline): DFQATT, SNEGSKA (reference sequence). Incomplete CDR3 DNA: TGCAGTGCTCGGACAGGAGACACTGAA. Residues: CSARTGDTE. The complete CDR3 protein is CSARTGDTEAFF.

This clone was seen at least ten times. The read gets to within 3 residues of the CDR3 end, and the germline J gene fills in the rest. The chain carries TRBV20-1 and TRBJ1-2; TRBD1 aligns across 8 bases. Losses at the gene ends were 6 bases for V and 0 bases for J; bases not matched to a gene: 9. Per the germline V gene, CDR1 is DFQATT and CDR2 is SNEGSKA (reference sequence). This CDR3 spans 15 amino acids. This chain's CDR3 is CSAPDRARANYGYTF. Incomplete CDR3 DNA: TGCAGTGCCCCGGACAGGGCCCGTGCTAACTATGGC.

About this clone itself: Read data end 3 residues before the CDR3 end; the end is taken from the germline J gene. The chain is built from TRBV11-1 and TRBJ2-3, with TRBD1 matching 8 bases. Germline V gives CDR1 SGHAT, CDR2 FQDESV (reference sequence). The CDR3 totals 14 residues. CDR3 bases read: TGTGCCAGCAGCCTATCGACAGGGGACGAGACG. As protein: CASSLSTGDET. The full CDR3 protein reads CASSLSTGDETQYF.

This clone has ten or more counts. The sequence runs out 3 residues before the end of the CDR3; the remainder is reconstructed from the germline J gene. In the same sample, other DNA sequences code for this CDR3. The rearrangement uses TRBV30 and TRBJ1-6; 7 bases align to TRBD1. Per germline, CDR1 GTSNPN and CDR2 SVGIG (reference sequence). With V trimmed by 0 bases and J by 9 bases, 5 bases remained unmatched. The CDR3 extends over 14 amino acids. Incomplete CDR3 DNA: TGTGCCTGGAGTGTCCGGGGACAGTTTTCACCC. Encoded protein: CAWSVRGQFSP. The whole CDR3 is CAWSVRGQFSPLHF.

This clone was recorded many times. The missing CDR3 end, 3 residues past where the read stops, is filled in from the germline J gene. The chain joins TRBV5-5 to TRBJ2-1; D unresolved. The CDR3 loop spans 13 amino acids. V was pared by 3 bases and J by 3 bases, with 7 bases between. The germline gives CDR1 SGHKS, CDR2 YYEKEE (reference sequence). The CDR3 bases that were read are TGTGCCAGCAGCTCGAACTACTACAATGAG. Residues: CASSSNYYNE. The full CDR3 is CASSSNYYNEQFF.

This clone showed up many times. The CDR3 end lies 3 residues beyond the end of the read and is filled in from the germline J gene. This chain links TRBV19 with TRBJ1-4; tentative D call: TRBD1 (6 bases). Trimming shortened V by 8 bases and J by 7 bases, and 23 bases separated the two germline ends. This CDR3 contains 16 residues. Germline V lookup: CDR1 LNHDA, CDR2 SQIVND (reference sequence). The CDR3 loop is CASDPGDRPIGEKLFF. The part of the CDR3 DNA that was read is TGTGCCAGTGACCCCGGAGACAGGCCGATCGGTGAAAAA.

This clone has a count of ten or more. The read ends 3 residues before the CDR3 terminus; that terminus is restored from the germline J gene. The chain joins TRBV30 to TRBJ1-1; the D gene is possibly TRBD1 (6 bases). This CDR3 has 13 amino acids. V was pared by 0 bases and J by 3 bases, with 8 bases between. Germline CDR1 reads GTSNPN; CDR2 reads SVGIG (reference sequence). The CDR3 sequence is CAWSVQGDTEAFF. The DNA read from the CDR3 is TGTGCCTGGAGTGTACAGGGAGACACTGAA.

This clone was counted ten times or more. The read falls 3 residues short of the CDR3 end, and the missing part is taken from the germline J gene. The chain carries TRBV18 and TRBJ2-7; the D call may be TRBD1 or TRBD2 (5 bases each). Trimming took 4 bases from V and 2 from J, leaving 15 bases between them. Germline assignment: CDR1 KGHSH and CDR2 LQKENI. The CDR3 sequence is 15 residues long. The sequenced CDR3 bases are TGTGCCAGCTCACTGGAGTCAGGGAGTCCCTACGAG. Encoded protein: CASSLESGSPYE. The full CDR3 protein is CASSLESGSPYEQYF.